Listed here is a single T cell receptor beta chain. It has no known antigen specificity. Within one base of it there is no much larger clone, and no base qualities were kept. Reading from cysteine to phenylalanine, the CDR3 counts 14 amino acids. Only CDR3 DNA remains: 42 bases, in frame from the first base. CDR1 and CDR2 (MNHEY, SVGEGT) derive from the germline V gene. V is reduced by 5 bases and J by 5 bases, leaving a spacing of 15 bases between them. TCRbeta CDR3 regions were amplified from genomic DNA using the immunoSEQ Assay, a bias-controlled multiplex PCR. As for the authors' bioinformatics: The number of nucleated cells in each sample was estimated from the amplification of reference gene primers within the assay. Sequence reads were collapsed and filtered to measure the absolute abundance of every unique TCRbeta CDR3 rearrangement. For each sample, productive Simpson clonality was calculated by taking the square root of Simpson's diversity index across productive rearrangements. TCRdb obtained this table from immuneACCESS and retained in-frame rearrangements with V and J assigned. These tables miss some clones; where compared with another copy, unresolved V genes account for less than half of the shortfall, and the remainder is unexplained. That table is the source of V, J and clone size, and D and trimming were worked out from the DNA. In this sample the table shows about 220,000 clones, 80% of which occur a single time. Roughly 6.7% of the sample is in the top ten clones.

The source of the sample is a study of blood T cell repertoires in COVID-19 (dated by TCRdb to 2019 to 2021). A note on the overall study: Samples covering the acute and convalescent phases of COVID-19 were provided by collaborators in the United States, Italy and Spain. The repertoires were released in a freely available public database meant as a resource for research on the immune response to SARS-CoV-2. Where available, HLA class I and class II types were taken from metadata supplied by the sample provider and were not determined by assay-based typing. The dataset comprised deeply sampled blood TCRbeta repertoires from subjects exposed to, actively infected with, or recovered from COVID-19. The samples were drawn from the first 160 participants of the ongoing ImmuneRACE study and from 950 to 1,500 subjects provided by 6 global collaborators. A de-identified subject ID, COVID-19 status, age in years and sex were almost always included in the sample metadata. The material from the prospective study consisted of cDNA or gDNA derived from T cells, B-cell-depleted T cells, or PBMCs. Beyond this particular receptor, the publication reports: The amount of clinical and demographic metadata varied by source and participant and was provided uncurated.

Whole blood was collected in K2EDTA tubes by collaborating institutions according to the institutions' own protocols. For TCRbeta analysis, collaborators shipped samples in one of three forms: frozen whole blood, isolated PBMCs, or DNA extracted from either of those sample types. This sequence uses TRBV6-2 or TRBV6-3 and TRBJ2-5, with the D gene uncertain. The sequence was collected from a woman in her 70s with acute or convalescent COVID-19. Sequences were obtained from peripheral blood. The CDR3 sequence is CASSLGAQPETQYF. The DNA sequence is given as TGTGCCAGCAGTCTAGGAGCCCAGCCGGAGACCCAGTACTTC.